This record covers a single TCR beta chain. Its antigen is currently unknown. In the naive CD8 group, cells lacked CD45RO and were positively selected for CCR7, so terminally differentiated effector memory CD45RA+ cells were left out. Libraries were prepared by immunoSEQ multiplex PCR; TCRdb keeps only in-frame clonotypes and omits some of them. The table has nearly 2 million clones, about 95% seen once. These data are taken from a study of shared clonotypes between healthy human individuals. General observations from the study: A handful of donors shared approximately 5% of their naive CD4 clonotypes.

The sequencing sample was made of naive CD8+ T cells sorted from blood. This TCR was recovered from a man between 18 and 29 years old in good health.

The CDR3 reads CASSPLIRLQETQYF. The CDR3 DNA reads as TGTGCCAGCAGCCCTCTGATCCGGCTCCAAGAGACCCAGTACTTC. The chain employs TRBV11-2 and TRBJ2-5; D is ambiguous. The CDR3 spans 15 residues. Germline values: CDR1 SGHAT, CDR2 FQNNGV. Trimming shortened V by 5 bases and J by 1 base, and 14 bases separated the two germline ends.